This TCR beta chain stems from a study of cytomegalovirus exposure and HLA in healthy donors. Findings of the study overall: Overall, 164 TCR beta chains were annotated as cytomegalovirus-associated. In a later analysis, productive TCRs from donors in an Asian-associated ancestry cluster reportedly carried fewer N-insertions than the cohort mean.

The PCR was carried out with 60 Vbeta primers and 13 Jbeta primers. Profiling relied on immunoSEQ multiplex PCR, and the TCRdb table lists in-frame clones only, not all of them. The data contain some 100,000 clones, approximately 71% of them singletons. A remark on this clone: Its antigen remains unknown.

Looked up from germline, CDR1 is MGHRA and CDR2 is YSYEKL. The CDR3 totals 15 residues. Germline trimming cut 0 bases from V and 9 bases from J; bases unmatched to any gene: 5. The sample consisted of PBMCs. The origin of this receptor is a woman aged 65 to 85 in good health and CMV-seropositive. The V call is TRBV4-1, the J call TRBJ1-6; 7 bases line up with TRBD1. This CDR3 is CASSQEQGVGSPLHF. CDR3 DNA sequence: TGCGCCAGCAGCCAAGAGCAGGGGGTGGGTTCACCCCTCCACTTT.